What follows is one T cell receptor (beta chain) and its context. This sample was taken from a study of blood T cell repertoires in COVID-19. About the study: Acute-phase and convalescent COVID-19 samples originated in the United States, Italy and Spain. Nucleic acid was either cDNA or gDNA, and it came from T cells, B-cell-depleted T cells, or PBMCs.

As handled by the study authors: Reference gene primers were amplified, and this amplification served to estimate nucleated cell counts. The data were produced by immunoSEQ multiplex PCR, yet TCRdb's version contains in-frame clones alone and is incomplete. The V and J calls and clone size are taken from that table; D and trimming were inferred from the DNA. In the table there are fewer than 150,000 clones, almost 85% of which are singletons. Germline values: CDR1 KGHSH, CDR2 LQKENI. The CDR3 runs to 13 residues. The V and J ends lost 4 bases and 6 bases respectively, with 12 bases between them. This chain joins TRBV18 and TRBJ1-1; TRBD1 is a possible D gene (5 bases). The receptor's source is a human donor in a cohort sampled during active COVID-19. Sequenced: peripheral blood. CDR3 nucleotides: TGTGCCAGCTCACTCACGGGACTTTCTGAAGCTTTCTTT. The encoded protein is CASSLTGLSEAFF. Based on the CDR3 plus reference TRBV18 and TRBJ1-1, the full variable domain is NAGVMQNPRHLVRRRGQEARLRCSPMKGHSHVYWYRQLPEEGLKFMVYLQKENIIDESGMPKERFSAEFPKEGPSILRIQQVVRGDSAAYFCASSLTGLSEAFFGQGTRLTVV.